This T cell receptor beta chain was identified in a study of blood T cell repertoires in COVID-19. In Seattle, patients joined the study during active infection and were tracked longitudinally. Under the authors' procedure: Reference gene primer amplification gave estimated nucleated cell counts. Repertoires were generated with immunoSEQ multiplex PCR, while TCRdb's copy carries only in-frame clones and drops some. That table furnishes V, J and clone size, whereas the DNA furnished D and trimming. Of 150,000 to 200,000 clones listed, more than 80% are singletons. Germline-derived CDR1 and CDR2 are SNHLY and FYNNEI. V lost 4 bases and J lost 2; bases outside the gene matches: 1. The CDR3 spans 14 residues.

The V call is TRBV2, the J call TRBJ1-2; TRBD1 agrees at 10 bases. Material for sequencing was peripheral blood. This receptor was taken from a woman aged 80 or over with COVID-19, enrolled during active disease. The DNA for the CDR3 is TGTGCCAGCAGTGTGACAGGGGGCAACTATGGCTACACCTTC. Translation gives CASSVTGGNYGYTF.